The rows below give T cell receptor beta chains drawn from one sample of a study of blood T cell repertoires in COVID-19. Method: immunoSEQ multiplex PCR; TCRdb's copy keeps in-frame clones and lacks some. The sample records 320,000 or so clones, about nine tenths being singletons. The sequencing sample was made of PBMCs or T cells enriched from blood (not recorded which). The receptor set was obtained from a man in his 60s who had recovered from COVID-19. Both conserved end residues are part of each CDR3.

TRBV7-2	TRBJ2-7	CASSYPQGAKGEQYF
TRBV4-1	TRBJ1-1	CASSQAKTGDRPHTEAFF
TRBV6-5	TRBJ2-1	CAREYNSYNEQFF
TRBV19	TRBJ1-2	CASSIVHQRVGYGYTF
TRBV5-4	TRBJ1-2	CASSLVARGEFGYTF
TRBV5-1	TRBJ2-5	CASSLLAGVLETQYF
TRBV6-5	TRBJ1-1	CASSSGDRRNTEAFF
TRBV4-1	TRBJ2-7	CASSQVGATDYLYEQYF
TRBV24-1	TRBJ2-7	CATSDTGQGAYEQYF
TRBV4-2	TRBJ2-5	CASSHGTSGSGETQYF
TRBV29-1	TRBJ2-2	CSVEYGRGVGELFF
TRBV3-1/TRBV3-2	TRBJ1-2	CASSQEGGGRSYGYTF
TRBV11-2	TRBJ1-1	CASSSGQGGMNTEAFF
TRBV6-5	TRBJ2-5	CASSYPSSRETQYF
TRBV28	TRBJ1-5	CASSDRRNQPQHF
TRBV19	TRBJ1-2	CASSPPTGKYGYTF
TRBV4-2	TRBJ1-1	CASSLGTGGMNTEAFF
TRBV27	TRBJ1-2	CASSLYGQGYGYTF
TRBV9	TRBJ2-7	CASSIRDRGRGSYEQYF
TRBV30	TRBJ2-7	CAWSVLGTGPPEQYF
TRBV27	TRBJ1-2	CASSLLADRGPLYGYTF
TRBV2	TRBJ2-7	CASSVQGLAGDEQYF
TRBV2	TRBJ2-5	CASREPFSGRAPETQYF
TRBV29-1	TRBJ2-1	CSVKLAGAKSEQFF
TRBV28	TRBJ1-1	CASSPGTGHTEAFF
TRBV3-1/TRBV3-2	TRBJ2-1	CASSQATDGPYFYEQFF
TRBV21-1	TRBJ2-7	CASSKGLGGRYEQYF
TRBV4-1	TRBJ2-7	CASSQAGQELYEQYF
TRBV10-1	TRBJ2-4	CASSKAGGPAKNIQYF
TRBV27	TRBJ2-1	CASSSDRRPYNEQFF
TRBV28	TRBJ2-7	CASSLPSGDRGYEQYF